This T cell receptor (beta chain) was documented in a study of CD8 T cells in Susac syndrome. J was trimmed by 2 bases and V by 4 bases; bases with no gene match: 7. CDR1 and CDR2 from the germline V gene are SGHVS and FQNEAQ. The CDR3 extends over 15 amino acids. TCR beta sequences were obtained from blood CD8+ and CD4+ T cells. Patients having Susac syndrome satisfied recently defined diagnostic criteria for definite or probable disease. Whole-study findings and limits: The CD4+ T cell repertoires from Susac syndrome exhibited no clonal expansion.

With random hexamers, reverse transcription was performed on about 0.45 to 1 ug of RNA. Each CDR3 protein is one row after TCRdb ran MiXCR on the immunoSEQ multiplex PCR reads. The table includes 150,000 to 190,000 distinct CDR3 sequences, 90% to 95% detected once. On this clonotype itself: The target antigen is unknown.

The sample consisted of CD4+ T cells from PBMCs. J is TRBJ1-1 and V is TRBV7-8, with 7 positions matching TRBD1. The receptor comes from a human donor with Susac syndrome. The CDR3 region has the DNA TGTGCCAGCAGCTGGAACAGGGGAGGTAACACTGAAGCTTTCTTT. Protein: CASSWNRGGNTEAFF.